The 5 T cell receptor beta chains below all came from one sample that was sequenced in a study of OX40 agonist ivuxolimab in advanced cancers. Clones were sequenced by immunoSEQ multiplex PCR, and TCRdb holds only the in-frame ones, with some missing. The sample contains 57,000 or so clones, under 95% of which appear only once. The specimen was CD4+ or CD8+ T cells sorted from blood, collected in a trial of the OX40 agonist ivuxolimab. All receptors come from an adult with an advanced solid tumor such as melanoma, head and neck, liver or kidney cancer.

The genes are TRBV19 and TRBJ2-7, with no clear D. Germline CDR1 and CDR2: LNHDA and SQIVND (reference sequence). The CDR3 extends over 14 amino acids. V dropped 3 bases and J dropped 0 bases, with 9 bases sitting between them. Here the CDR3 DNA reads TGTGCCAGTAGTATGGTCTCGGCCTCCTACGAGCAGTACTTC. Translated: CASSMVSASYEQYF. Full variable domain (outside the CDR3, taken from reference TRBV19 and TRBJ2-7): DGGITQSPKYLFRKEGQNVTLSCEQNLNHDAMYWYRQDPGQGLRLIYYSQIVNDFQKGDIAEGYSVSREKKESFPLTVTSAQKNPTAFYLCASSMVSASYEQYFGPGTRLTVT.

The CDR3 sequence: CASRRLAGVNEQFF. The DNA for the CDR3 is TGTGCCAGCAGAAGACTAGCGGGGGTCAATGAGCAGTTCTTC. The rearrangement links TRBV5-8 to TRBJ2-1, with TRBD2 matching 12 bases. The CDR3 covers 14 residues. Losses at the gene ends were 5 bases for V and 6 bases for J; bases not matched to a gene: 3. Per germline, CDR1 SGHTS and CDR2 YDEGEE.

J is TRBJ2-7 and V is TRBV5-1; 11 nucleotides line up with TRBD2. The CDR3 length is 15 residues. CDR1 and CDR2 from the germline V gene are SGHRS and YFSETQ. After removal of 4 bases from V and 5 bases from J, the junction contained 8 bases not matched to a gene. The CDR3 region has the DNA TGCGCCAGCAGCCAGGGGACTAGCGGTGTGGACGAGCAGTACTTC. Translating gives CASSQGTSGVDEQYF.

This clone was counted between two and nine times. The chain couples TRBV7-9 to TRBJ1-3, with D perhaps matching TRBD1 (5 bases). The CDR3 spans 14 residues. Germline loops: CDR1 SEHNR, CDR2 FQNEAQ (reference sequence). Between the trimmed V and J ends, which lost 4 bases and 0 bases, there was a span of 7 bases. The CDR3 is CASSYGGSGNTIYF. The CDR3, as DNA: TGTGCCAGCAGCTACGGGGGCTCTGGAAACACCATATATTTT.

The rearrangement links TRBV11-3 to TRBJ2-6; D is uncertain. Germline values: CDR1 SGHNT, CDR2 YENEEA. The CDR3 length is 16 residues. V was pared by 5 bases and J by 0 bases, with 11 bases between. In DNA form, the CDR3 reads TGTGCCAGCAGCCCAAAGCGTCCCTCTGGGGCCAACGTCCTGACTTTC. It codes for CASSPKRPSGANVLTF. Together with reference TRBV11-3 and TRBJ2-6, the CDR3 gives the full variable domain: EAGVVQSPRYKIIEKKQPVAFWCNPISGHNTLYWYLQNLGQGPELLIRYENEEAVDDSQLPKDRFSAERLKGVDSTLKIQPAELGDSAVYLCASSPKRPSGANVLTFGAGSRLTVL.